The subject of this entry is one T cell receptor (beta chain). No cognate antigen has been identified for it. Base-call qualities are not available, and no considerably larger clone is one nucleotide away. CDR1 and CDR2 (ENHRY, SYGVKD) derive from the germline V gene. Spanning cysteine to phenylalanine, the CDR3 consists of 16 amino acids. Only the CDR3 portion is preserved as DNA: 48 bases, with reading frame beginning at the first base. V gives up 0 bases and J gives up 10 bases, and the segment between their germline ends measures 16 bases. The data derive from a study of blood T cell repertoires in COVID-19 (dated by TCRdb to the early 2020s). Regarding the research as a whole: Collaborator samples came from the United States, Italy and Spain and covered acute and convalescent phases of COVID-19. A freely available public database, intended as a resource for researchers studying the immune response to SARS-CoV-2, is where the repertoires were released. HLA class I and class II types, where available, came from metadata supplied by the sample provider rather than from assay-based typing. Subjects who had been exposed to COVID-19, were actively infected with it, or had recovered from it provided the deeply sampled blood TCRbeta repertoires that made up the dataset. The samples were drawn from two sources: the first 160 participants of the ongoing ImmuneRACE study, and over 1,000 subjects contributed by 6 global collaborators. The material from the prospective study consisted of cDNA or gDNA derived from T cells, B-cell-depleted T cells, or PBMCs. Sample metadata almost always included a de-identified subject ID, COVID-19 status, age in years and sex. Points the paper makes about the study in general: How much clinical and demographic metadata was included differed by source and by participant, and the metadata was provided uncurated.

TCRbeta CDR3 regions were amplified from genomic DNA by means of the immunoSEQ Assay, a bias-controlled multiplex PCR. On the study's bioinformatics: Nucleated cell counts per sample were estimated from amplification of reference gene primers within the assay. To quantify the absolute abundance of each unique TCRbeta CDR3 rearrangement, sequence reads were collapsed and filtered. For each sample, productive Simpson clonality was calculated by taking the square root of Simpson's diversity index across productive rearrangements. The source is immuneACCESS, and TCRdb retained only in-frame sequences with V and J called. Part of the clones is not carried over; for the studies checked, unresolved V genes explain less than half of this, and the remainder is unexplained. That table is the source of V, J and clone size, and D and trimming were worked out from the DNA. Present in this sample are 250,000 to 300,000 clones, roughly 93% of which were seen just once. The ten most abundant clones make up roughly 2.1% of the sample.

Enrolling through a virtual design, the prospective study's participants ranged in age from roughly 18 to 100 years and lived across 24 United States geographic areas. In the prospective study, cohorts were assigned on the basis of participant-reported clinical history obtained from a screening survey and a study questionnaire. Each participant in the prospective study had whole blood, serum and a nasopharyngeal or oropharyngeal swab collected by mobile phlebotomists. Additional blood draws and questionnaires over a 2-month period could optionally be provided by prospective study participants. Before DNA extraction, prospective study blood samples were shipped either frozen or at room temperature.

Source material: PBMCs or T cells enriched from blood (not recorded which). The V gene is TRBV10-3 and the J gene is TRBJ1-6; the D gene is perhaps TRBD1, from 6 matching bases. This clonotype was sampled from a woman aged 40 to 49 with acute COVID-19. The CDR3 is CAISESGGAGASPLHF. The nucleotide sequence reads TGTGCCATCAGTGAGTCAGGGGGAGCAGGGGCGTCACCCCTCCACTTT.